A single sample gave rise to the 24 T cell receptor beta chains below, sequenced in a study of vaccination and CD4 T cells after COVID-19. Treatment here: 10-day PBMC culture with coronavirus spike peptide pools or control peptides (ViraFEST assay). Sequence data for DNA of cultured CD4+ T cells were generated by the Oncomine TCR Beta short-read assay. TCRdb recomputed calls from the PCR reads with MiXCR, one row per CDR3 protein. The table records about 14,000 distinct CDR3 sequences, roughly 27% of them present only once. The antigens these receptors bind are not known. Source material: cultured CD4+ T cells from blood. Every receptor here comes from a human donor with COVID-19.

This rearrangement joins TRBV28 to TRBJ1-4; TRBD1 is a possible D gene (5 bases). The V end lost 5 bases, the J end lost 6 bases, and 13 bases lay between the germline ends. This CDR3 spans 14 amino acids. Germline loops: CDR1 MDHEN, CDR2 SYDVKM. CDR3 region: CASSPPGGDEKLFF. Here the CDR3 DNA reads TGTGCCAGCAGTCCCCCCGGGGGAGATGAAAAACTGTTTTTT.

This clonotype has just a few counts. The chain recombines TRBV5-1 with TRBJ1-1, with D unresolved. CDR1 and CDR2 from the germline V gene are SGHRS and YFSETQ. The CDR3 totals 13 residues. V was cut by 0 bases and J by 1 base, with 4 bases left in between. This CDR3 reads CASSLARNTEAFF. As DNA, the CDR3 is TGCGCCAGCAGCTTGGCCAGGAACACTGAAGCTTTCTTT.

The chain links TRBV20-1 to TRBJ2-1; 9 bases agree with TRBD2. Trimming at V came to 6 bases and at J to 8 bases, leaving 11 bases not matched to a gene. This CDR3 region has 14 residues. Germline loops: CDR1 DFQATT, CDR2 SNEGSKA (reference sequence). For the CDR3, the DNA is TGCAGTGCCACCACTAGAGCGGGGGGTTATGAGCAGTTCTTC. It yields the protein CSATTRAGGYEQFF.

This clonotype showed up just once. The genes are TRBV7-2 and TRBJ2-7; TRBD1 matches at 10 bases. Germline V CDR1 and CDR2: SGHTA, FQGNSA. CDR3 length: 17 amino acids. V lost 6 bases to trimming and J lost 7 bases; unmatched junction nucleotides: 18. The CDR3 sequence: CASSRKLSGTGAEEQYF. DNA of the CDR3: TGTGCCAGCAGTCGCAAACTTTCCGGGACAGGGGCGGAAGAGCAGTACTTC.

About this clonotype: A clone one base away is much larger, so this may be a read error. CDR3 nucleotide sequence: TGTGCCAGCAGCCGGCCCGAGACAGTCGAAGAGACCCAGTACTTC. The encoded protein is CASSRPETVEETQYF. V usage is TRBV7-9 and J usage is TRBJ2-5; D possibly corresponds to TRBD1 (5 bases). Per germline, CDR1 SEHNR and CDR2 FQNEAQ (reference sequence). CDR3 size: 15 residues. Trimming cost V 5 bases and J 3 bases, with 16 bases left between them.

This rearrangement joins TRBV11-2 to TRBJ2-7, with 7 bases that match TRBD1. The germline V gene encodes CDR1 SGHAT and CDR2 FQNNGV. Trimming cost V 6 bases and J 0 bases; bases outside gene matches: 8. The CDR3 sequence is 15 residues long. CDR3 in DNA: TGTGCCAGCAGATATACAGGGGCCAGCTCCTACGAGCAGTACTTC. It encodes CASRYTGASSYEQYF.

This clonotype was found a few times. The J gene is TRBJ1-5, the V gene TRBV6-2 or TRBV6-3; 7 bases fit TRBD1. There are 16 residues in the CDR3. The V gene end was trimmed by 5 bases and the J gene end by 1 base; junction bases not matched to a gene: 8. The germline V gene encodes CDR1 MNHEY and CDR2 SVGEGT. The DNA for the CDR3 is TGTGCCAGCAGTCCAGCAGGGGGGGTGAGCAATCAGCCCCAGCATTTT. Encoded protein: CASSPAGGVSNQPQHF.

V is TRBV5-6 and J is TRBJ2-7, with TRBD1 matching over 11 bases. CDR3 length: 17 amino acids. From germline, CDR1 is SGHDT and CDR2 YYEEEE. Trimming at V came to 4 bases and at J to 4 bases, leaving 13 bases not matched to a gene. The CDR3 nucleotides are TGTGCCAGCAGCGTCTATCGGGGACAGGGGGGTCTGTACGAGCAGTACTTC. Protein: CASSVYRGQGGLYEQYF.

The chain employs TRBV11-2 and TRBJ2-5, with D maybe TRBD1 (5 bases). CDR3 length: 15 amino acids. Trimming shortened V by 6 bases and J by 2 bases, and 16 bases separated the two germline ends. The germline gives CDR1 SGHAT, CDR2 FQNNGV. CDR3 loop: CASSYRMNRQETQYF. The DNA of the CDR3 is TGTGCCAGCAGTTACAGGATGAATAGGCAAGAGACCCAGTACTTC.

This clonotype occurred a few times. As DNA, the CDR3 is TGCAGTGCTCACCGGGGGGCGGGAGAGACCCAGTACTTC. Amino acids: CSAHRGAGETQYF. J is TRBJ2-5 and V is TRBV20-1, with D tentatively TRBD2 (7 bases). In germline, CDR1 is DFQATT, CDR2 SNEGSKA (reference sequence). The CDR3 spans 13 residues. V lost 5 bases to trimming and J lost 4 bases, with 14 bases between them.

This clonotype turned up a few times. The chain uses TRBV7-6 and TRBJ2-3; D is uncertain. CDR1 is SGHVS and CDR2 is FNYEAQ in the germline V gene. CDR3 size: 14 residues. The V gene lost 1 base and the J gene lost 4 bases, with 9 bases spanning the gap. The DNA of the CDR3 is TGTGCCAGCAGCTTAGAATTAGCCCCAGATACGCAGTATTTT. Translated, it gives CASSLELAPDTQYF.

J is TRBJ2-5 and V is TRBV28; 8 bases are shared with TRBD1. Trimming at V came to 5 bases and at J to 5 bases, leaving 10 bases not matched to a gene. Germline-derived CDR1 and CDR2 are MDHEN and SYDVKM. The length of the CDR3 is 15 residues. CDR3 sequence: CASSLGQGQGETQYF. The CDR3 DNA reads TGTGCCAGCAGTCTCGGACAGGGTCAAGGGGAGACCCAGTACTTC.

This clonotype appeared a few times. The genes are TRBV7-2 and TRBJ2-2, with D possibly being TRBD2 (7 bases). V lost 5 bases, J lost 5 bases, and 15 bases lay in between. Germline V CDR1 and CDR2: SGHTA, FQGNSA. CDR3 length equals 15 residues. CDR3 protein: CASSPAGAGTGELFF. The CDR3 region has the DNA TGTGCCAGCAGCCCGGCGGGGGCGGGGACCGGGGAGCTGTTTTTT.

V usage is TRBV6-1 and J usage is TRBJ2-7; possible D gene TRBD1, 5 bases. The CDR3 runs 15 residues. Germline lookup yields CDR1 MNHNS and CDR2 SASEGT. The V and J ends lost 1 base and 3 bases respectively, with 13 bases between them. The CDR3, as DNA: TGTGCCAGCAGTGAAGTCCACAGGTCATACTACGAGCAGTACTTC. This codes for CASSEVHRSYYEQYF.

The CDR3 coding sequence is TGTGCCAGCAGCCCCCGCCTACGAGCGGGGGGGCTATCTTACAATGAGCAGTTCTTC. This translates into CASSPRLRAGGLSYNEQFF. The chain employs TRBV11-2 and TRBJ2-1; 10 nucleotides align to TRBD2. CDR3 size: 19 residues. The ends lost 5 bases at V and 4 bases at J; junction bases unmatched: 17. Germline-derived CDR1 and CDR2 are SGHAT and FQNNGV.

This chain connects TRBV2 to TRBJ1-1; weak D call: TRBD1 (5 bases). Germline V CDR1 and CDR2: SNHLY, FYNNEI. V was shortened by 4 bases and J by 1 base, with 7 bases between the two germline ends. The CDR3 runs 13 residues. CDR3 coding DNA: TGTGCCAGCAGTGGGAGGGGGAACACTGAAGCTTTCTTT. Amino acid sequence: CASSGRGNTEAFF.

The CDR3 loop reads CASLGDRESTDTQYF. DNA for the CDR3: TGTGCCAGTTTAGGGGACAGGGAGAGCACAGATACGCAGTATTTT. This chain links TRBV19 with TRBJ2-3; 9 nucleotides match TRBD1. The V segment lost 8 bases and the J segment 0 bases; nucleotides outside the gene matches: 6. The CDR3 has 15 amino acids. Germline CDR1 is LNHDA and CDR2 is SQIVND (reference sequence).

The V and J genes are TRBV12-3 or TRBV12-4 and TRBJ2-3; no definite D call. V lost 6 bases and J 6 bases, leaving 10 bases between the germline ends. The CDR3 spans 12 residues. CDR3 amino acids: CASSFSRDTQYF. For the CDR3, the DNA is TGTGCCAGCAGCTTCAGCAGGGATACGCAGTATTTT.

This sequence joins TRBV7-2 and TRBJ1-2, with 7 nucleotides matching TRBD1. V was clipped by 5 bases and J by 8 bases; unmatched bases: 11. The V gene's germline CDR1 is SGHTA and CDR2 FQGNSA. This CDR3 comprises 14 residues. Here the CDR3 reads CASSPQGPIAGYTF. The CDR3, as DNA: TGTGCCAGCAGCCCACAGGGGCCTATTGCGGGCTACACCTTC. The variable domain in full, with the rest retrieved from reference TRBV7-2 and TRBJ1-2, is GAGVSQSPSNKVTEKGKDVELRCDPISGHTALYWYRQSLGQGLEFLIYFQGNSAPDKSGLPSDRFSAERTGGSVSTLTIQRTQQEDSAVYLCASSPQGPIAGYTFGSGTRLTVV.

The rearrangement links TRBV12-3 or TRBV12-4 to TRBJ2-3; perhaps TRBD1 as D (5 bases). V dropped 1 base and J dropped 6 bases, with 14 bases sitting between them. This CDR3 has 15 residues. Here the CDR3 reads CASSLVRAPRDTQYF. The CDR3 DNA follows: TGTGCCAGCAGTTTAGTCAGGGCCCCCCGGGATACGCAGTATTTT.

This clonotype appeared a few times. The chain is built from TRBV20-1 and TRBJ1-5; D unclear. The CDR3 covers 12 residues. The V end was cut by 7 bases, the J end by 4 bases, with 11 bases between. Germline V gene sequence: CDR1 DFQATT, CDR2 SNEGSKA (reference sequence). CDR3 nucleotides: TGCAGTGTAGGGCAGCCTAATCAGCCCCAGCATTTT. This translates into CSVGQPNQPQHF.

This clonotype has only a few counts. CDR3 DNA: TGTGCCAGCAGGGTCCGCGGACAGGGGAACTATGGCTACACCTTC. Protein: CASRVRGQGNYGYTF. The rearrangement joins TRBV2 to TRBJ1-2, with TRBD1 matching 9 bases. J lost 2 bases, V lost 6 bases, and 7 bases had no gene match. The CDR3 spans 15 residues. Germline lookup yields CDR1 SNHLY and CDR2 FYNNEI.

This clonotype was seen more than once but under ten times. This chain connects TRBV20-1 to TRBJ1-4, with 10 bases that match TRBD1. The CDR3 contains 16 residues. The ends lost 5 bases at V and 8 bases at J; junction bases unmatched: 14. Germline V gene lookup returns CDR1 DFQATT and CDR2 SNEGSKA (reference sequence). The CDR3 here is CSAQRTGGGLGEKLFF. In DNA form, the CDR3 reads TGCAGTGCTCAAAGGACAGGGGGTGGCCTTGGGGAAAAACTGTTTTTT.

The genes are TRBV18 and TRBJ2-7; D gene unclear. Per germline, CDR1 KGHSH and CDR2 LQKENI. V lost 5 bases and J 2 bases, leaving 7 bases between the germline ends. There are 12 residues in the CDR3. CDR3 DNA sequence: TGTGCCAGCTCAGGGGTTACCTACGAGCAGTACTTC. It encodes CASSGVTYEQYF.